The next 32 T cell receptor beta chains were all read from a single sample in a study of T cell responses to AZD1222 COVID-19 vaccine. The data were produced by immunoSEQ multiplex PCR, yet TCRdb's version contains in-frame clones alone and is incomplete. The sample carries around 210,000 clones, around 94% recorded once. Sequencing was performed on peripheral blood, taken 28 days after the second dose of the MenACWY control vaccine. These receptor sequences come from an adult who received the MenACWY meningococcal vaccine as a control.

This clone showed up just a few times. The CDR3 region is CASSGPGTRIQFF. The CDR3 nucleotides read TGTGCCAGCAGTGGCCCCGGGACTAGGATTCAGTTCTTC. This chain uses TRBV28 with TRBJ2-1; TRBD2 matches 8 bases. V was clipped by 5 bases and J by 13 bases; unmatched bases: 10. The germline gives CDR1 MDHEN, CDR2 SYDVKM. The length of the CDR3 is 13 residues.

V usage is TRBV27 and J usage is TRBJ2-7; D unclear. V was cut by 0 bases and J by 5 bases, with 11 bases left in between. The germline CDR1 and CDR2 sequences are MNHEY and SMNVEV (reference sequence). The CDR3 contains 14 residues. The CDR3: CASSLSVTGDEQYF. The CDR3 DNA reads TGTGCCAGCAGTTTATCGGTTACGGGTGACGAGCAGTACTTC.

The genes are TRBV5-1 and TRBJ2-2; perhaps TRBD1 as D (6 bases). The CDR3 runs 13 residues. V was clipped by 5 bases and J by 6 bases, with 11 bases between them. Germline CDR1 is SGHRS and CDR2 is YFSETQ. CDR3: CASSAGVAGELFF. The CDR3 coding sequence is TGCGCCAGCAGTGCAGGGGTGGCCGGGGAGCTGTTTTTT. Looking up the rest from reference TRBV5-1 and TRBJ2-2 gives the full variable domain: KAGVTQTPRYLIKTRGQQVTLSCSPISGHRSVSWYQQTPGQGLQFLFEYFSETQRNKGNFPGRFSGRQFSNSRSEMNVSTLELGDSALYLCASSAGVAGELFFGEGSRLTVL.

This clone has just a few counts. This chain uses TRBV28 with TRBJ2-7, with D perhaps TRBD1 (6 bases). The germline CDR1 and CDR2 sequences are MDHEN and SYDVKM. CDR3 length: 13 residues. Trimming stripped 6 bases from V and 7 bases from J, with 16 bases between. CDR3 amino acids: CASSKTGTGEQYF. As DNA, the CDR3 is TGTGCCAGCAGCAAAACAGGGACGGGTGAGCAGTACTTC.

The chain combines TRBV5-1 with TRBJ2-1; 10 nucleotides agree with TRBD2. The CDR3 runs to 15 residues. Germline loops: CDR1 SGHRS, CDR2 YFSETQ. V shed 4 bases and J 2 bases; nucleotides not matched to a gene: 3. The CDR3 DNA is TGCGCCAGCAGCGCCAGCGGGAGGGCCTACAATGAGCAGTTCTTC. It is translated as CASSASGRAYNEQFF.

The chain links TRBV5-1 to TRBJ1-1; possible D gene TRBD1, 6 bases. CDR1 and CDR2 (germline): SGHRS, YFSETQ. CDR3 length: 14 residues. V lost 4 bases to trimming and J lost 0 bases, with 10 bases between them. The chain's CDR3 is CASSVDRMNTEAFF. The CDR3 bases are TGCGCCAGCAGCGTGGACAGAATGAACACTGAAGCTTTCTTT. The variable domain in full, with the rest retrieved from reference TRBV5-1 and TRBJ1-1, is KAGVTQTPRYLIKTRGQQVTLSCSPISGHRSVSWYQQTPGQGLQFLFEYFSETQRNKGNFPGRFSGRQFSNSRSEMNVSTLELGDSALYLCASSVDRMNTEAFFGQGTRLTVV.

V gene TRBV4-1 combines with J gene TRBJ2-1; 10 bases line up with TRBD2. The CDR3 contains 16 residues. Germline V gives CDR1 MGHRA, CDR2 YSYEKL. Unmatched junction bases numbered 3, after V lost 4 bases and J lost 0 bases. The chain's CDR3 is CASSLERGGSYNEQFF. The CDR3 DNA sequence: TGCGCCAGCAGCCTGGAGCGGGGGGGCTCCTACAATGAGCAGTTCTTC.

The chain combines TRBV28 with TRBJ1-1, with D unresolved. Germline lookup yields CDR1 MDHEN and CDR2 SYDVKM. The CDR3 contains 13 residues. V lost 2 bases and J lost 0, with 4 bases in between. As DNA, the CDR3 is TGTGCCAGCAGTTTAGTATTGAACACTGAAGCTTTCTTT. This encodes CASSLVLNTEAFF. Combining the CDR3 with reference TRBV28 and TRBJ1-1 gives the whole variable domain DVKVTQSSRYLVKRTGEKVFLECVQDMDHENMFWYRQDPGLGLRLIYFSYDVKMKEKGDIPEGYSVSREKKERFSLILESASTNQTSMYLCASSLVLNTEAFFGQGTRLTVV.

This clone showed up just once. The chain uses TRBV19 and TRBJ1-2; 7 nucleotides line up with TRBD1. The V segment lost 5 bases and the J segment 0 bases; nucleotides outside the gene matches: 3. This CDR3 is 14 amino acids long. Per germline, CDR1 LNHDA and CDR2 SQIVND (reference sequence). CDR3 DNA: TGTGCCAGTAGTCGGGACAGAACTAACTATGGCTACACCTTC. Translated: CASSRDRTNYGYTF.

The chain uses TRBV28 and TRBJ1-6, with TRBD1 identical over 8 bases. Germline V gene sequence: CDR1 MDHEN, CDR2 SYDVKM. CDR3 length equals 16 residues. With V trimmed by 3 bases and J by 9 bases, 10 bases remained unmatched. The CDR3 region has the DNA TGTGCCAGCAGTTTCTCCCGAGGACAGGGCACTTCACCCCTCCACTTT. Translation: CASSFSRGQGTSPLHF.

The chain joins TRBV12-3 or TRBV12-4 to TRBJ1-1, with D perhaps matching TRBD1 (6 bases). The CDR3 totals 13 residues. With 3 bases removed from V and 5 bases from J, the gap between germline ends came to 10 bases. CDR3 sequence: CASSFGQGTEAFF. The DNA of the CDR3 is TGTGCCAGCAGTTTCGGGCAGGGGACTGAAGCTTTCTTT.

The V gene is TRBV24-1, the J gene TRBJ2-2, with TRBD2 matching over 12 bases. This CDR3 is 17 amino acids long. Germline-derived CDR1 and CDR2 are KGHDR and SFDVKD. V lost 0 bases, J lost 5 bases, and 3 bases stayed unmatched. This chain's CDR3 is CATSDLRTSGITGELFF. CDR3 bases: TGTGCCACCAGTGATTTGCGGACTAGCGGGATTACCGGGGAGCTGTTTTTT.

The V gene is TRBV2, the J gene TRBJ1-1; D is possibly TRBD1 (5 bases). CDR1 is SNHLY and CDR2 is FYNNEI in the germline V gene. Trimming removed 2 bases from V and 10 bases from J, with 14 bases in between. This CDR3 region has 13 residues. CDR3 protein: CASSERPFGTAFF. DNA for the CDR3: TGTGCCAGCAGTGAACGCCCTTTTGGGACAGCTTTCTTT.

The chain is built from TRBV5-4 and TRBJ2-7; 7 positions agree with TRBD1. V gave up 4 bases and J gave up 5 bases; unmatched junction bases: 12. The CDR3 is 15 residues long. The germline V gene has CDR1 SGHNT and CDR2 YYREEE (reference sequence). DNA for the CDR3: TGTGCCAGCAGCCCTGGACAGGCCACTGGCGACGAGCAGTACTTC. This translates into CASSPGQATGDEQYF. The whole variable domain, filled in from reference TRBV5-4 and TRBJ2-7, reads ETGVTQSPTHLIKTRGQQVTLRCSSQSGHNTVSWYQQALGQGPQFIFQYYREEENGRGNFPPRFSGLQFPNYSSELNVNALELDDSALYLCASSPGQATGDEQYFGPGTRLTVT.

This clone showed up just once. This chain joins TRBV15 and TRBJ2-1, with 9 bases that match TRBD1. Germline loops: CDR1 LNHNV, CDR2 YYDKDF (reference sequence). V lost 0 bases and J lost 4; bases outside the gene matches: 4. This CDR3 region has 16 residues. CDR3 bases: TGTGCCACCAGCAGAGAGTGGGGGACAGGGTACAATGAGCAGTTCTTC. Translation: CATSREWGTGYNEQFF.

This clone was seen only once. V and J are TRBV7-9 and TRBJ2-3, with D hard to call. The V gene's germline CDR1 is SEHNR and CDR2 FQNEAQ (reference sequence). CDR3 length equals 12 residues. Trimming cost V 5 bases and J 6 bases, with 9 bases left between them. This CDR3 reads CASSRLPDTQYF. CDR3 sequence (DNA): TGTGCCAGCAGCCGTCTCCCGGATACGCAGTATTTT.

The V call is TRBV7-9, the J call TRBJ2-1, with 8 positions matching TRBD1. The V gene's germline CDR1 is SEHNR and CDR2 FQNEAQ (reference sequence). The ends lost 5 bases at V and 2 bases at J; junction bases unmatched: 5. CDR3 size: 15 residues. CDR3 region: CASSPTGVAYNEQFF. For the CDR3, the DNA is TGTGCCAGCAGCCCGACAGGGGTCGCCTACAATGAGCAGTTCTTC.

V usage is TRBV4-1 and J usage is TRBJ1-4; 8 bases are a match to TRBD1. The CDR3 totals 14 residues. The V segment lost 2 bases and the J segment 7 bases; nucleotides outside the gene matches: 3. Looked up from germline, CDR1 is MGHRA and CDR2 is YSYEKL. CDR3 sequence: CASSQTGQGEKLFF. The DNA for the CDR3 is TGCGCCAGCAGCCAAACAGGACAGGGTGAAAAACTGTTTTTT.

V and J are TRBV6-5 and TRBJ1-6; 9 bases agree with TRBD1. This CDR3 is built from 14 residues. From germline, CDR1 is MNHEY and CDR2 SVGAGI. V lost 5 bases and J lost 7; bases outside the gene matches: 3. The CDR3 here is CASSTGTGNSPLHF. For the CDR3, the DNA is TGTGCCAGCAGTACCGGGACAGGGAATTCACCCCTCCACTTT.

This chain connects TRBV3-1 (or the pseudogene TRBV3-2) to TRBJ1-2; TRBD1 matches 8 bases. The CDR3 length is 15 residues. V shed 1 base, J shed 5 bases, and the junction held 6 bases outside the gene matches. Germline CDR1 is LGHDT and CDR2 is YNNKEL (reference sequence). Here the CDR3 DNA reads TGTGCCAGCAGCCAAGTTGGGCAGGGGGCTTATGGCTACACCTTC. Residues: CASSQVGQGAYGYTF.

The V and J genes are TRBV12-3 or TRBV12-4 and TRBJ2-7; D is ambiguous. V was clipped by 3 bases and J by 3 bases, with 9 bases between them. The CDR3 runs 13 residues. CDR3 residues: CASSFLTDYEQYF. CDR3 coding DNA: TGTGCCAGCAGTTTCTTAACAGACTACGAGCAGTACTTC.

V and J are TRBV9 and TRBJ1-1; D not resolved. Per the germline V gene, CDR1 is SGDLS and CDR2 is YYNGEE. The CDR3 totals 14 residues. Between the trimmed V and J ends, which lost 4 bases and 1 base, there was a span of 11 bases. The CDR3 nucleotides are TGTGCCAGCAGCTCCTCCGGAGGGAACACTGAAGCTTTCTTT. As protein: CASSSSGGNTEAFF.

With regard to this clone: Other DNA variants within this sample encode the same CDR3. The chain recombines TRBV30 with TRBJ1-3; D remains ambiguous. CDR3 length: 13 amino acids. With 5 bases removed from V and 0 bases from J, the gap between germline ends came to 8 bases. The V gene's germline CDR1 is GTSNPN and CDR2 SVGIG (reference sequence). The CDR3 is CAWRRSSGNTIYF. CDR3 nucleotide sequence: TGTGCCTGGCGGAGGAGCTCTGGAAACACCATATATTTT. The full variable domain, with the rest looked up from reference TRBV30 and TRBJ1-3, is SQTIHQWPATLVQPVGSPLSLECTVEGTSNPNLYWYRQAAGRGLQLLFYSVGIGQISSEVPQNLSASRPQDRQFILSSKKLLLSDSGFYLCAWRRSSGNTIYFGEGSWLTVV.

V usage is TRBV7-2 and J usage is TRBJ2-7, with 9 positions matching TRBD1. Germline CDR1 SGHTA, CDR2 FQGNSA. This CDR3 spans 14 amino acids. V was clipped by 5 bases and J by 5 bases; unmatched bases: 7. In nucleotides, the CDR3 is TGTGCCAGCAGCACTGGACAGGGGTCCCACGAGCAGTACTTC. Encoded protein: CASSTGQGSHEQYF. Full variable domain (remainder filled in from reference TRBV7-2 and TRBJ2-7): GAGVSQSPSNKVTEKGKDVELRCDPISGHTALYWYRQSLGQGLEFLIYFQGNSAPDKSGLPSDRFSAERTGGSVSTLTIQRTQQEDSAVYLCASSTGQGSHEQYFGPGTRLTVT.

The chain is built from TRBV3-1 (or the pseudogene TRBV3-2) and TRBJ2-3; D gene unclear. This CDR3 contains 16 residues. In germline, CDR1 is LGHDT, CDR2 YNNKEL (reference sequence). V lost 0 bases and J lost 2, with 12 bases in between. The CDR3 loop is CASSQDRRRTTDTQYF. The CDR3 region has the DNA TGTGCCAGCAGCCAAGATCGCCGACGGACCACAGATACGCAGTATTTT.

The chain is built from TRBV9 and TRBJ2-7; D is unresolved. With 1 base removed from V and 1 base from J, the gap between germline ends came to 9 bases. In germline, CDR1 is SGDLS, CDR2 YYNGEE. The CDR3 runs 14 residues. CDR3 DNA: TGTGCCAGCAGCGTACTCGACGCTTCCTACGAGCAGTACTTC. Amino acid sequence: CASSVLDASYEQYF.

The gene calls are TRBV28 and TRBJ2-2, with 7 bases matching TRBD2. V gave up 7 bases and J gave up 0 bases; unmatched junction bases: 5. Germline CDR1 is MDHEN and CDR2 is SYDVKM. The CDR3 consists of 15 residues. The CDR3 region is CASMGGTTNTGELFF. CDR3 sequence (DNA): TGTGCCAGCATGGGAGGGACTACGAACACCGGGGAGCTGTTTTTT.

The chain combines TRBV9 with TRBJ1-1; D is ambiguous. This CDR3 comprises 14 residues. V gave up 0 bases and J gave up 0 bases, with 6 bases separating them. CDR1 SGDLS and CDR2 YYNGEE come from the germline V gene. CDR3 residues: CASSVEAMNTEAFF. CDR3 sequence (DNA): TGTGCCAGCAGCGTAGAGGCAATGAACACTGAAGCTTTCTTT.

V is TRBV4-1 and J is TRBJ2-7; 12 bases are a match to TRBD2. CDR1 and CDR2 (germline): MGHRA, YSYEKL. V gave up 1 base and J gave up 2 bases; unmatched junction bases: 3. This CDR3 contains 16 residues. The CDR3 here is CASSQGGLAGTYEQYF. CDR3 DNA: TGCGCCAGCAGCCAAGGAGGACTAGCGGGAACCTACGAGCAGTACTTC.

This chain uses TRBV4-3 with TRBJ2-3, with D perhaps matching TRBD2 (6 bases). CDR1 and CDR2 (germline): LGHNA, YSLEER. This CDR3 has 14 amino acids. V was shortened by 4 bases and J by 2 bases, with 10 bases between the two germline ends. DNA for the CDR3: TGCGCCAGCAGCCGCGGAGGGGTCACAGATACGCAGTATTTT. Translating gives CASSRGGVTDTQYF.

The chain has TRBV30 and TRBJ1-1; TRBD1 agrees at 7 bases. The CDR3 covers 15 residues. From germline, CDR1 is GTSNPN and CDR2 SVGIG (reference sequence). V dropped 4 bases and J dropped 2; count of bases not matched to a gene: 10. The CDR3 here is CAWTPKQGINTEAFF. The CDR3, as DNA: TGTGCCTGGACCCCTAAACAGGGGATAAACACTGAAGCTTTCTTT.

For the CDR3, the DNA is TGTGCCAGCAGTACCCACAGGGCCGGAGGGGGGGGACCCCTCCACTTT. Translated: CASSTHRAGGGGPLHF. This sequence joins TRBV27 and TRBJ1-6; possibly TRBD1 for D (6 bases). This CDR3 is 16 amino acids long. V was trimmed by 5 bases and J by 12 bases, leaving 23 bases between them. CDR1 MNHEY and CDR2 SMNVEV come from the germline V gene (reference sequence).